Following are 7 T cell receptor beta chains from one sample sequenced in a study of T cells after yellow fever vaccination. TCRdb independently ran MiXCR on the 5' RACE reads; one entry per CDR3 protein. The sample includes about 400,000 distinct CDR3 sequences, roughly 6.1% of them seen just once. This sample comprised PBMCs, obtained 5 days after the yellow fever booster vaccination. The receptors were sampled from a young man who received the YFV17D yellow fever vaccine.

To note about this clonotype: Being one base from a much bigger clone, this may be a read error. The chain carries TRBV28 and TRBJ2-1; the match to TRBD2 covers 8 bases. Germline CDR1 and CDR2: MDHEN and SYDVKM. This CDR3 spans 18 amino acids. The CDR3 reads CVSSLSFIGGATYNEQFF. DNA of the CDR3: TGTGTCAGCAGTTTATCATTTATCGGGGGGGCGACCTACAATGAGCAGTTCTTC.

This clonotype was observed many times. J is TRBJ2-7 and V is TRBV10-3; D is perhaps TRBD1 or TRBD2 (5 bases each). The CDR3 has 16 residues. V was cut by 4 bases and J by 0 bases, with 16 bases left in between. Per the germline V gene, CDR1 is ENHRY and CDR2 is SYGVKD. CDR3 coding DNA: TGTGCCATCAGTGCTTTTCATTGGGGGAGCTCCTACGAGCAGTACTTC. Protein product: CAISAFHWGSSYEQYF.

This clonotype was observed many times. The chain recombines TRBV20-1 with TRBJ2-3; no clear D gene. Germline CDR1 and CDR2: DFQATT and SNEGSKA (reference sequence). The CDR3 is 12 residues long. CDR3: CCLGQTTDTQYF. The DNA for the CDR3 is TGCTGTCTAGGGCAAACCACAGATACGCAGTATTTT.

The V gene is TRBV29-1, the J gene TRBJ2-7; 7 bases agree with TRBD2. This CDR3 has 12 amino acids. CDR1 SQVTM and CDR2 ANQGSEA come from the germline V gene. Losses at the gene ends were 6 bases for V and 6 bases for J; bases not matched to a gene: 8. CDR3 DNA: TGCAGCGTCACGACTAGCCCTCTCGAGCAGTACTTC. Its translation: CSVTTSPLEQYF.

In its sample, this clonotype was seen a few times. This sequence joins TRBV5-1 and TRBJ2-3, with 9 bases matching TRBD2. This CDR3 region has 18 residues. Germline V gives CDR1 SGHRS, CDR2 YFSETQ. V trimming: 0 bases; J trimming: 2 bases; junction bases outside the gene matches: 10. CDR3 region: CASSLVGSGRQFTDTQYF. In nucleotides, the CDR3 is TGCGCCAGCAGCTTGGTAGGTAGCGGGAGACAATTCACAGATACGCAGTATTTT.

V is TRBV5-4 and J is TRBJ2-7, with a weak D call TRBD1 (5 bases). The V end lost 4 bases, the J end lost 3 bases, and 14 bases lay between the germline ends. The CDR3 consists of 14 residues. Per the germline V gene, CDR1 is SGHNT and CDR2 is YYREEE (reference sequence). The CDR3 spells CASSQKGALYEQYF. In DNA form, the CDR3 reads TGTGCCAGCAGCCAGAAAGGGGCCCTCTACGAGCAGTACTTC.

The chain joins TRBV14 to TRBJ2-1; D uncertain. Trimming shortened V by 4 bases and J by 4 bases, and 20 bases separated the two germline ends. CDR1 is SGHDN and CDR2 is FVKESK in the germline V gene. The CDR3 sequence is 17 residues long. The CDR3 bases are TGTGCCAGCAGCCCCCGGCAAGGATCGGCTAATTACAATGAGCAGTTCTTC. This translates into CASSPRQGSANYNEQFF.